The rows below give T cell receptor beta chains drawn from one sample of a study of cytomegalovirus exposure and HLA in healthy donors. Repertoires were generated with immunoSEQ multiplex PCR, while TCRdb's copy carries only in-frame clones and drops some. The sample holds 150,000 to 190,000 clones; 75% are singletons and the top ten take over 1.1%. The sample was PBMCs. These receptors originate from a young man in good health and CMV-seronegative. Each CDR3 is given with its conserved first and last residue. Fields, in order: clone size, V gene, D gene, J gene, CDR3 protein, CDR3 DNA. D genes are given only for firm matches. The size field is filled for only some rows; it gives once, few, many or a size class.

abundance: .; v_gene: TRBV29-1; d_gene: TRBD2; j_gene: TRBJ2-2; CDR3aa: CSVEISGLAGLLGTGELFF; CDR3nt: TGCAGCGTTGAGATTTCGGGACTAGCGGGACTATTGGGGACCGGGGAGCTGTTTTTT
abundance: .; v_gene: TRBV6-5; d_gene: .; j_gene: TRBJ1-2; CDR3aa: CASSSSPRGYYGYTF; CDR3nt: TGTGCCAGCAGCTCATCACCTAGGGGGTACTATGGCTACACCTTC
abundance: .; v_gene: TRBV10-1; d_gene: .; j_gene: TRBJ2-1; CDR3aa: CASSREIESNEQFF; CDR3nt: TGCGCCAGCAGCCGGGAGATTGAAAGCAATGAGCAGTTCTTC
abundance: .; v_gene: TRBV12-5; d_gene: TRBD2; j_gene: TRBJ2-1; CDR3aa: CASALSGVQNEQFF; CDR3nt: TGTGCTAGTGCCCTAAGCGGGGTTCAAAATGAGCAGTTCTTC
abundance: few; v_gene: TRBV6-5; d_gene: .; j_gene: TRBJ2-7; CDR3aa: CASSYPESYEQYF; CDR3nt: TGTGCCAGCAGTTACCCAGAATCCTACGAGCAGTACTTC
abundance: .; v_gene: TRBV2; d_gene: .; j_gene: TRBJ1-2; CDR3aa: CASSAPENYGYTF; CDR3nt: TGTGCCAGCAGTGCCCCGGAGAACTATGGCTACACCTTC
abundance: .; v_gene: TRBV7-9; d_gene: .; j_gene: TRBJ2-3; CDR3aa: CASSLETFGVGDTQYF; CDR3nt: TGTGCCAGCAGCTTAGAGACCTTCGGGGTTGGAGATACGCAGTATTTT
abundance: few; v_gene: TRBV25-1; d_gene: .; j_gene: TRBJ2-2; CDR3aa: CASSVLTGELFF; CDR3nt: TGTGCCAGCAGTGTCCTAACCGGGGAGCTGTTTTTT
abundance: .; v_gene: TRBV7-9; d_gene: .; j_gene: TRBJ2-5; CDR3aa: CASSPKKRIGETQYF; CDR3nt: TGTGCCAGCAGCCCGAAAAAGAGGATTGGAGAGACCCAGTACTTC
abundance: .; v_gene: TRBV2; d_gene: TRBD1; j_gene: TRBJ1-2; CDR3aa: CASRGQLVNYGYTF; CDR3nt: TGTGCCAGCAGGGGACAGCTTGTAAACTATGGCTACACCTTC
abundance: .; v_gene: TRBV2; d_gene: .; j_gene: TRBJ1-2; CDR3aa: CASTLSVFNYGYTF; CDR3nt: TGTGCCAGCACTCTTTCCGTTTTTAACTATGGCTACACCTTC
abundance: .; v_gene: TRBV9; d_gene: TRBD2; j_gene: TRBJ2-7; CDR3aa: CASSVAGGGEQYF; CDR3nt: TGTGCCAGCAGCGTAGCGGGGGGTGGCGAGCAGTACTTC
abundance: .; v_gene: TRBV27; d_gene: TRBD2; j_gene: TRBJ2-5; CDR3aa: CASSLGSGVETQYF; CDR3nt: TGTGCCAGCAGTTTGGGAAGCGGGGTTGAGACCCAGTACTTC
abundance: .; v_gene: TRBV5-8; d_gene: TRBD2; j_gene: TRBJ2-1; CDR3aa: CASSLVAGVSNEQFF; CDR3nt: TGTGCCAGCAGCTTGGTAGCGGGAGTATCGAATGAGCAGTTCTTC
abundance: .; v_gene: TRBV7-2; d_gene: .; j_gene: TRBJ2-7; CDR3aa: CASSLEQGYYEQYF; CDR3nt: TGTGCCAGCAGCTTAGAACAGGGATACTACGAGCAGTACTTC
abundance: .; v_gene: TRBV6-6; d_gene: .; j_gene: TRBJ2-1; CDR3aa: CASSTGYNEQFF; CDR3nt: TGTGCCAGCAGTACAGGCTACAATGAGCAGTTCTTC
abundance: few; v_gene: TRBV9; d_gene: TRBD1; j_gene: TRBJ2-2; CDR3aa: CASSTQHRGKNTGELFF; CDR3nt: TGTGCCAGCAGCACTCAACACAGGGGGAAGAACACCGGGGAGCTGTTTTTT
abundance: .; v_gene: TRBV6-1; d_gene: .; j_gene: TRBJ2-1; CDR3aa: CASSAIQGAYNEQFF; CDR3nt: TGTGCCAGCAGTGCCATACAAGGGGCATACAATGAGCAGTTCTTC
abundance: .; v_gene: TRBV28; d_gene: TRBD1; j_gene: TRBJ2-7; CDR3aa: CASRGGLSEEQYF; CDR3nt: TGTGCCAGCAGAGGGGGCCTCTCAGAAGAGCAGTACTTC
abundance: .; v_gene: TRBV15; d_gene: .; j_gene: TRBJ2-7; CDR3aa: CATSRERRASSYEQYF; CDR3nt: TGTGCCACCAGCAGAGAAAGGCGGGCCAGCTCCTACGAGCAGTACTTC
abundance: .; v_gene: TRBV7-2; d_gene: .; j_gene: TRBJ1-1; CDR3aa: CASSFTGTEAFF; CDR3nt: TGTGCCAGCAGCTTTACAGGCACTGAAGCTTTCTTT
abundance: .; v_gene: TRBV11-2; d_gene: .; j_gene: TRBJ2-2; CDR3aa: CASSLDIGRSGELFF; CDR3nt: TGTGCCAGCAGCTTAGATATAGGGAGATCGGGGGAGCTGTTTTTT
abundance: .; v_gene: TRBV10-1; d_gene: TRBD2; j_gene: TRBJ2-2; CDR3aa: CATQGRDTGELFF; CDR3nt: TGCGCCACCCAAGGGAGGGACACCGGGGAGCTGTTTTTT
abundance: .; v_gene: TRBV18; d_gene: TRBD1; j_gene: TRBJ1-3; CDR3aa: CASSSTGIGNTIYF; CDR3nt: TGTGCCAGCTCATCGACAGGGATTGGAAACACCATATATTTT
abundance: .; v_gene: TRBV4-3; d_gene: .; j_gene: TRBJ1-3; CDR3aa: CASSQEPGGGGTF; CDR3nt: TGCGCCAGCAGCCAAGAGCCGGGAGGGGGGGGAACCTTT
abundance: .; v_gene: TRBV28; d_gene: .; j_gene: TRBJ1-6; CDR3aa: CASSWAADPIPLHF; CDR3nt: TGTGCCAGCAGTTGGGCCGCCGACCCCATACCCCTCCACTTT
abundance: once; v_gene: TRBV6-1; d_gene: TRBD2; j_gene: TRBJ2-1; CDR3aa: CASSEGTSGSNEQFF; CDR3nt: TGTGCCAGCAGTGAAGGGACTAGCGGGAGCAATGAGCAGTTCTTC
abundance: once; v_gene: TRBV6-5; d_gene: .; j_gene: TRBJ2-3; CDR3aa: CASTPAGTDTQYF; CDR3nt: TGTGCCAGCACCCCAGCAGGTACAGATACGCAGTATTTT
abundance: .; v_gene: TRBV7-8; d_gene: TRBD2; j_gene: TRBJ2-7; CDR3aa: CASRPGLAVQNYEQYF; CDR3nt: TGTGCCAGCAGGCCGGGACTAGCGGTACAAAACTACGAGCAGTACTTC
abundance: few; v_gene: TRBV9; d_gene: .; j_gene: TRBJ2-5; CDR3aa: CASSVRGNQETQYF; CDR3nt: TGTGCCAGCAGCGTTAGGGGCAACCAAGAGACCCAGTACTTC
abundance: .; v_gene: TRBV19; d_gene: TRBD2; j_gene: TRBJ2-2; CDR3aa: CASCETSGRGGTGELFF; CDR3nt: TGTGCCAGTTGCGAGACTAGCGGGAGGGGAGGCACCGGGGAGCTGTTTTTT
abundance: .; v_gene: TRBV10-3; d_gene: TRBD2; j_gene: TRBJ2-3; CDR3aa: CAISSVTSGNTTDTQYF; CDR3nt: TGTGCCATCAGCTCAGTGACTAGCGGGAACACCACAGATACGCAGTATTTT
abundance: few; v_gene: TRBV4-3; d_gene: TRBD2; j_gene: TRBJ2-5; CDR3aa: CASSQDGAGGQETQYF; CDR3nt: TGCGCCAGCAGCCAAGATGGGGCGGGAGGGCAAGAGACCCAGTACTTC
abundance: .; v_gene: TRBV6-5; d_gene: .; j_gene: TRBJ1-5; CDR3aa: CASSRHTAQHF; CDR3nt: TGTGCCAGCAGTCGACACACGGCCCAGCATTTT
abundance: .; v_gene: TRBV27; d_gene: TRBD1; j_gene: TRBJ2-1; CDR3aa: CASSSSTGGAWNEQFF; CDR3nt: TGTGCCAGCAGTTCTTCTACAGGGGGCGCGTGGAATGAGCAGTTCTTC
abundance: .; v_gene: TRBV30; d_gene: TRBD1; j_gene: TRBJ2-7; CDR3aa: CAWSVRQGVFSYEQYF; CDR3nt: TGTGCCTGGAGTGTACGGCAGGGGGTTTTCTCCTACGAGCAGTACTTC
abundance: .; v_gene: TRBV6-6; d_gene: .; j_gene: TRBJ1-3; CDR3aa: CASVDSGAGNTIYF; CDR3nt: TGTGCCAGCGTGGACTCAGGGGCTGGAAACACCATATATTTT
abundance: .; v_gene: TRBV7-9; d_gene: .; j_gene: TRBJ2-7; CDR3aa: CASSLMQGSYEQYF; CDR3nt: TGTGCCAGCAGCTTAATGCAGGGCTCCTACGAGCAGTACTTC
abundance: .; v_gene: TRBV15; d_gene: .; j_gene: TRBJ1-2; CDR3aa: CATSRGFRFQGYGYTF; CDR3nt: TGTGCCACCAGCAGAGGGTTTCGGTTCCAGGGCTATGGCTACACCTTC